The 16 T cell receptor beta chains in this list originate from one sample, sequenced in a study of blood T cells in healthy people across ages. Primers used in a second PCR of about 7 to 12 cycles were a sample-barcoded 5' primer and a J-beta primer mix. Using its own MiXCR run on the 5' RACE reads, TCRdb lists one record per CDR3 protein. Among some 780,000 distinct CDR3 sequences listed, about 61% were seen once. The specimen was blood. These receptors all come from a middle-aged man in good health.

The chain joins TRBV7-8 to TRBJ1-2; a possible D gene is TRBD1 (5 bases). Trimming took off 2 bases at V and 2 bases at J, with 15 bases between the two ends. Germline V gene data show CDR1 as SGHVS and CDR2 as FQNEAQ. The CDR3 has 16 residues. CDR3 sequence (DNA): TGTGCCAGCAGCTTACTATCCCGGGGGAAGAACTATGGCTACACCTTC. Protein sequence: CASSLLSRGKNYGYTF.

The chain is built from TRBV20-1 and TRBJ2-2, with 8 bases matching TRBD2. Unmatched junction bases numbered 11, after V lost 5 bases and J lost 0 bases. The CDR3 is made up of 17 amino acids. Germline CDR1 DFQATT, CDR2 SNEGSKA (reference sequence). The CDR3, as DNA: TGCAGTGCTCGGAACCACGAGCGGGGGTCGAACACCGGGGAGCTGTTTTTT. As protein: CSARNHERGSNTGELFF.

This clonotype has a handful of counts. The CDR3 nucleotides are TGTGCCAGCAGGGCCGGGACAGGGGGAGAGACCCAGTACTTC. It translates to CASRAGTGGETQYF. The V gene is TRBV2, the J gene TRBJ2-5; TRBD1 aligns across 11 bases. After removal of 6 bases from V and 4 bases from J, the junction contained 4 bases not matched to a gene. Germline CDR1 and CDR2: SNHLY and FYNNEI. The CDR3 runs 14 residues.

V is TRBV18 and J is TRBJ1-2, with TRBD1 matching 9 bases. Germline assignment: CDR1 KGHSH and CDR2 LQKENI. The V gene end was trimmed by 2 bases and the J gene end by 7 bases; junction bases not matched to a gene: 11. The CDR3 consists of 16 residues. The CDR3 loop is CASSPNEQGQGCGYTF. In DNA, the CDR3 is TGTGCCAGCTCACCAAACGAGCAGGGACAGGGTTGTGGCTACACCTTC.

This clonotype was seen only a few times. V gene TRBV7-9 combines with J gene TRBJ2-1; perhaps TRBD2 as D (5 bases). Germline loops: CDR1 SEHNR, CDR2 FQNEAQ (reference sequence). This CDR3 is built from 14 residues. The CDR3 region is CASGRTLSYNEQFF. CDR3 coding DNA: TGTGCTTCGGGAAGGACTCTCTCCTACAATGAGCAGTTCTTC.

J is TRBJ1-5 and V is TRBV15; 7 bases are a match to TRBD1. After removal of 5 bases from V and 4 bases from J, the junction contained 8 bases not matched to a gene. The CDR3 has 15 amino acids. CDR1 is LNHNV, CDR2 YYDKDF, per germline (reference sequence). CDR3 protein: CATSVSGGGNQPQHF. The CDR3 region has the DNA TGTGCCACCAGCGTCTCAGGGGGAGGTAATCAGCCCCAGCATTTT.

The chain couples TRBV9 to TRBJ1-2, with TRBD1 as a possible D gene (6 bases). The germline gives CDR1 SGDLS, CDR2 YYNGEE. CDR3 size: 19 residues. V shed 0 bases and J shed 5 bases, with 26 bases lying between them. CDR3 region: CASSVANIHRDTQSYGYTF. CDR3 coding DNA: TGTGCCAGCAGCGTAGCCAACATTCACCGGGACACACAAAGTTATGGCTACACCTTC.

J is TRBJ2-6 and V is TRBV7-3; TRBD1 agrees at 8 bases. This CDR3 contains 18 residues. Trimming took 1 base from V and 9 from J; bases not matched to a gene: 14. CDR1 SGHTA and CDR2 FQGTGA come from the germline V gene. CDR3 residues: CASSLRTGIPLLGNVLTF. Here the CDR3 DNA reads TGTGCCAGCAGCTTAAGGACAGGGATCCCTCTCTTGGGCAACGTCCTGACTTTC.

This chain joins TRBV7-9 and TRBJ1-1; D ambiguous. CDR3 length: 15 residues. In germline, CDR1 is SEHNR, CDR2 FQNEAQ (reference sequence). V dropped 1 base and J dropped 1 base, with 10 bases sitting between them. Here the CDR3 DNA reads TGTGCCAGCAGCTTAGATGCCAGTTCGAACACTGAAGCTTTCTTT. Amino acids: CASSLDASSNTEAFF.

The chain carries TRBV3-1 and TRBJ2-1; 9 bases fit TRBD2. V shed 7 bases and J 0 bases; nucleotides not matched to a gene: 13. Germline V lookup: CDR1 LGHDT, CDR2 YNNKEL (reference sequence). The CDR3 covers 18 residues. CDR3 in amino acids: CASTLRRRGGASYNEQFF. In DNA form, the CDR3 reads TGTGCCAGCACCCTAAGGCGGCGGGGGGGGGCCTCCTACAATGAGCAGTTCTTC.

This sequence joins TRBV7-3 and TRBJ2-5, with 7 bases aligning to TRBD2. The CDR3 extends over 15 amino acids. Germline CDR1 and CDR2: SGHTA and FQGTGA. V was pared by 6 bases and J by 3 bases, with 10 bases of the junction left unmatched. In DNA, the CDR3 is TGTGCCAGCAGTTTAGGGCCCGCGGGGGAAGAGACCCAGTACTTC. Protein: CASSLGPAGEETQYF.

This rearrangement joins TRBV20-1 to TRBJ1-4, with D unresolved. V was pared by 5 bases and J by 8 bases, with 15 bases between. CDR1 is DFQATT and CDR2 is SNEGSKA in the germline V gene (reference sequence). CDR3 size: 13 residues. The CDR3 DNA is TGCAGTGCTGTCCGGGCCCTCGAGGAAAAACTGTTTTTT. This sequence encodes CSAVRALEEKLFF.

The rearrangement uses TRBV15 and TRBJ2-7, with D perhaps TRBD1 (5 bases). From germline, CDR1 is LNHNV and CDR2 YYDKDF (reference sequence). Trimming took 1 base from V and 0 from J, leaving 10 bases between them. The CDR3 is made up of 15 amino acids. The CDR3 nucleotides are TGTGCCACCAGCAGAGTTAGGGGTAGCTCCTACGAGCAGTACTTC. Translation: CATSRVRGSSYEQYF. The variable domain in full, with the rest retrieved from reference TRBV15 and TRBJ2-7, is DAMVIQNPRYQVTQFGKPVTLSCSQTLNHNVMYWYQQKSSQAPKLLFHYYDKDFNNEADTPDNFQSRRPNTSFCFLDIRSPGLGDTAMYLCATSRVRGSSYEQYFGPGTRLTVT.

The genes are TRBV12-3 or TRBV12-4 and TRBJ2-5; the D gene is possibly TRBD1 (6 bases). V was clipped by 5 bases and J by 4 bases, with 8 bases between them. The CDR3 loop spans 12 amino acids. CDR3 residues: CASSMDRETQYF. In DNA, the CDR3 is TGTGCCAGCAGTATGGACAGAGAGACCCAGTACTTC.

This clonotype was seen repeatedly, ten times or more. V and J are TRBV2 and TRBJ2-7; 10 nucleotides align to TRBD2. This CDR3 has 14 amino acids. The V segment lost 7 bases and the J segment 2 bases; nucleotides outside the gene matches: 5. Per germline, CDR1 SNHLY and CDR2 FYNNEI. The CDR3 loop reads CASKGLASPYEQYF. The DNA for the CDR3 is TGTGCCAGCAAGGGACTAGCGTCCCCCTACGAGCAGTACTTC.

The table lists this clonotype with many counts. V usage is TRBV20-1 and J usage is TRBJ2-3; the D call may be TRBD1 or TRBD2 (5 bases each). Trimming took 5 bases from V and 4 from J, leaving 19 bases between them. This CDR3 region has 15 residues. CDR1 and CDR2 from the germline V gene are DFQATT and SNEGSKA (reference sequence). The CDR3 DNA reads as TGCAGTGCTCCTCGAGAGGGACGATTATCAGATACGCAGTATTTT. This translates into CSAPREGRLSDTQYF.